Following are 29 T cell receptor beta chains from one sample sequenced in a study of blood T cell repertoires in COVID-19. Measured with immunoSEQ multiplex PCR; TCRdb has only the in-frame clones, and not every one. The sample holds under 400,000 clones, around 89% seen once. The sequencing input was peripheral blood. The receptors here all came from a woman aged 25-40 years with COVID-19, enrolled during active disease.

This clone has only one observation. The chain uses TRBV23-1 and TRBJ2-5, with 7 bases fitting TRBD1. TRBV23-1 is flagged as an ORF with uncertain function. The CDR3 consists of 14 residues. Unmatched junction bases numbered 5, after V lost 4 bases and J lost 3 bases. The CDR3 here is CASSRYRGKETQYF. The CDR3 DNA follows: TGCGCCAGCAGTCGATACAGGGGCAAAGAGACCCAGTACTTC.

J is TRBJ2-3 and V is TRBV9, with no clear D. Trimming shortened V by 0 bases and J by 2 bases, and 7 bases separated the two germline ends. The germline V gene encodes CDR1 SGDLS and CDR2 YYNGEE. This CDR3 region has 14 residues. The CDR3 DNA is TGTGCCAGCAGCGTAGGAGTCAACACAGATACGCAGTATTTT. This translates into CASSVGVNTDTQYF.

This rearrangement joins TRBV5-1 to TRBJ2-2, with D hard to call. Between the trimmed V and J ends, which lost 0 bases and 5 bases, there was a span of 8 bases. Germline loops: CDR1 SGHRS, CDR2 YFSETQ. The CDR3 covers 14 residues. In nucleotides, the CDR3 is TGCGCCAGCAGCTTGGCCATCGGGACCGGGGAGCTGTTTTTT. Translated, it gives CASSLAIGTGELFF.

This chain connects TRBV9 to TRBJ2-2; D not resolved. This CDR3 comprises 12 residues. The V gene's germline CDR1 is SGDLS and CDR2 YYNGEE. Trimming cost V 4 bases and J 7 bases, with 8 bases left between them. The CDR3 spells CASSLNGGELFF. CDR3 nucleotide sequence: TGTGCCAGCAGCCTAAACGGCGGGGAGCTGTTTTTT.

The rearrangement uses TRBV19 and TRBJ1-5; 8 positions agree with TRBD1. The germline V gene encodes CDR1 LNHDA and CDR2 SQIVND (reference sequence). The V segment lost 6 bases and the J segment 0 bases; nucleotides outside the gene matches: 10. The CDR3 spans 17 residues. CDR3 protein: CASRKDRGGNSNQPQHF. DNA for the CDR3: TGTGCCAGTAGAAAAGACAGGGGTGGGAATAGCAATCAGCCCCAGCATTTT. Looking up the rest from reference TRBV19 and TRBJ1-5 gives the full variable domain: DGGITQSPKYLFRKEGQNVTLSCEQNLNHDAMYWYRQDPGQGLRLIYYSQIVNDFQKGDIAEGYSVSREKKESFPLTVTSAQKNPTAFYLCASRKDRGGNSNQPQHFGDGTRLSIL.

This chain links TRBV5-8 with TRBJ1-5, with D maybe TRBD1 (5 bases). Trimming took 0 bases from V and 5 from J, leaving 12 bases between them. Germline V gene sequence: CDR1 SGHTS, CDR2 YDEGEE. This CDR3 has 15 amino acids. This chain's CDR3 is CASSLGQGNYQPQHF. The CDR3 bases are TGTGCCAGCAGCTTGGGGCAGGGAAACTATCAGCCCCAGCATTTT.

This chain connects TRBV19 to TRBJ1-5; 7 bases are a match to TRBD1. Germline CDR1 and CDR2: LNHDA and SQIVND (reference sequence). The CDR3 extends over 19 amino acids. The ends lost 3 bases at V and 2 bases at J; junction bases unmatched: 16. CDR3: CASSMGSVLRDRGNQPQHF. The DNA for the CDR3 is TGTGCCAGTAGTATGGGTTCGGTTCTTCGGGACAGAGGCAATCAGCCCCAGCATTTT.

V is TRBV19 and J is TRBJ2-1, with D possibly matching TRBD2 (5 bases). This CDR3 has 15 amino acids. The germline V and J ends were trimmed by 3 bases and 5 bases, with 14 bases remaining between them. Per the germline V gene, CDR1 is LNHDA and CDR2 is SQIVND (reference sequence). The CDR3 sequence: CASSIFGKNNNEQFF. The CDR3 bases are TGTGCCAGTAGTATTTTCGGGAAGAATAACAATGAGCAGTTCTTC.

The CDR3 reads CASGNSGVEGYTF. The CDR3 nucleotides read TGTGCTAGTGGCAATTCAGGGGTCGAGGGCTACACCTTC. The chain has TRBV12-5 and TRBJ1-2, with a tentative D call TRBD1 (6 bases). Germline loops: CDR1 LGHNT, CDR2 FRNRAP. CDR3 length: 13 residues. V was clipped by 6 bases and J by 8 bases, with 16 bases between them. Complete variable domain (other parts from reference TRBV12-5 and TRBJ1-2): DARVTQTPRHKVTEMGQEVTMRCQPILGHNTVFWYRQTMMQGLELLAYFRNRAPLDDSGMPKDRFSAEMPDATLATLKIQPSEPRDSAVYFCASGNSGVEGYTFGSGTRLTVV.

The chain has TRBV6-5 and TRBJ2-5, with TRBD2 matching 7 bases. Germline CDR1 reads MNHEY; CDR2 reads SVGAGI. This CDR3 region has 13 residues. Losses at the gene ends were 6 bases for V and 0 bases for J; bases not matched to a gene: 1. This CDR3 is CASSGGNQETQYF. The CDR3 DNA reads TGTGCCAGCAGCGGGGGGAACCAAGAGACCCAGTACTTC.

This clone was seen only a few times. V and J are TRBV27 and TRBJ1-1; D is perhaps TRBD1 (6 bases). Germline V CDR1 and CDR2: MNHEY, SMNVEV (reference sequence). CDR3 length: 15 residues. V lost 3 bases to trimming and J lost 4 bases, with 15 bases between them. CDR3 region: CASSLSFSRGTEAFF. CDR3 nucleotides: TGTGCCAGCAGTTTGAGTTTCTCCAGGGGCACTGAAGCTTTCTTT.

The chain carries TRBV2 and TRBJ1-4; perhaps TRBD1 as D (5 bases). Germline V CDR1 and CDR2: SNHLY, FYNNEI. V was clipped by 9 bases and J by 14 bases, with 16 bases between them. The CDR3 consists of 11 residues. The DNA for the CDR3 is TGTGCCAGTGGAGGGGATGGGTTGCTGTTTTTT. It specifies CASGGDGLLFF.

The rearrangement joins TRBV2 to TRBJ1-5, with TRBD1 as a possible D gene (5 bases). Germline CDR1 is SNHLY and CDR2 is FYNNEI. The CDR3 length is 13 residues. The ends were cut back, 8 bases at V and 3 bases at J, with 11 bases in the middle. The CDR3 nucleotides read TGTGCCAGCTCCCCAGGGATCAATCAGCCCCAGCATTTT. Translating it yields CASSPGINQPQHF.

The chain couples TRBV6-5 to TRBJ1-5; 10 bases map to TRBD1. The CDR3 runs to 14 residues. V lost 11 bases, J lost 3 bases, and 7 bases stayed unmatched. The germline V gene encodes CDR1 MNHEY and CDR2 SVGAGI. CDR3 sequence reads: CAVRDRGVNQPQHF. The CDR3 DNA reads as TGTGCCGTCCGGGACAGGGGTGTCAATCAGCCCCAGCATTTT.

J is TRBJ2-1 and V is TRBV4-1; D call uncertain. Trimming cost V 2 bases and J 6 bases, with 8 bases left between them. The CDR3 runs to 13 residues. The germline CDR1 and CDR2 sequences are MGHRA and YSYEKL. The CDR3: CASSQSLFNEQFF. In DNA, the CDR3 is TGCGCCAGCAGCCAAAGTCTATTCAATGAGCAGTTCTTC.

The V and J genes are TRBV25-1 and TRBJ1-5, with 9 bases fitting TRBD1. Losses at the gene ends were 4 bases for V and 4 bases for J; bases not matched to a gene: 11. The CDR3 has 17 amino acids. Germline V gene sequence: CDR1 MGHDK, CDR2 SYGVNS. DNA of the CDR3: TGTGCCAGCAGTGGGGGGACAGGGAACAATCGGAATCAGCCCCAGCATTTT. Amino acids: CASSGGTGNNRNQPQHF.

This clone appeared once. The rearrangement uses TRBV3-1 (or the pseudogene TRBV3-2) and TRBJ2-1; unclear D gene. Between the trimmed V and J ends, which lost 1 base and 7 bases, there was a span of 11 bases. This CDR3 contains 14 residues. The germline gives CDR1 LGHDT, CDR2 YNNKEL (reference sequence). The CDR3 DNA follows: TGTGCCAGCAGCCAAGGGGCCGCCACTAATGAGCAGTTCTTC. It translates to CASSQGAATNEQFF.

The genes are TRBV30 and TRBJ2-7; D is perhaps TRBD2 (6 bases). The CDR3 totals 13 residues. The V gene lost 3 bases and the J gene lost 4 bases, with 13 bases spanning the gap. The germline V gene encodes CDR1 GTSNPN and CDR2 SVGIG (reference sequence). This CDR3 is CAWSGGLDYEQYF. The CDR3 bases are TGTGCCTGGAGCGGGGGTCTGGATTACGAGCAGTACTTC.

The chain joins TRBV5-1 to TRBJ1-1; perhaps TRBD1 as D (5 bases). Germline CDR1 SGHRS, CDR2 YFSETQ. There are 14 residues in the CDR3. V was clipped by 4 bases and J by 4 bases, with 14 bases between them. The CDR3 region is CASSLQVMGTEAFF. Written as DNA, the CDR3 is TGCGCCAGCAGCCTACAGGTAATGGGCACTGAAGCTTTCTTT.

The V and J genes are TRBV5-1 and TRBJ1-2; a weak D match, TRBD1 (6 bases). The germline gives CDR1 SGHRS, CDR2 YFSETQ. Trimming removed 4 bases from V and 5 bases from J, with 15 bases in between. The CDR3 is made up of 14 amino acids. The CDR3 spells CASSPLTGQYGYTF. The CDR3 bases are TGCGCCAGCAGCCCTTTAACTGGACAGTATGGCTACACCTTC.

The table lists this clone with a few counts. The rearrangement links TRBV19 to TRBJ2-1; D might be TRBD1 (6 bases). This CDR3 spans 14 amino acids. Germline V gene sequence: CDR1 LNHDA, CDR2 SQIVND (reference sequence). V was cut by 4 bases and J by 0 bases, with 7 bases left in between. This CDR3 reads CASSTQGSYNEQFF. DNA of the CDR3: TGTGCCAGTAGTACACAGGGCTCCTACAATGAGCAGTTCTTC.

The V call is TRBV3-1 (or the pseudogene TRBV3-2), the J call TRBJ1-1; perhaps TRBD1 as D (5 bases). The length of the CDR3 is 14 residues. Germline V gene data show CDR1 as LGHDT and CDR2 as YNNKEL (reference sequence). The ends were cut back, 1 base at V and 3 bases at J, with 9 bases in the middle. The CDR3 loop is CASSQVGQDTEAFF. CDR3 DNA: TGTGCCAGCAGCCAAGTGGGGCAGGACACTGAAGCTTTCTTT.

The CDR3 coding sequence is TGTGCCAGCAGCAACGGGGGACCAGGTTTTGGCTACGAGCAGTACTTC. Its protein is CASSNGGPGFGYEQYF. The V call is TRBV7-9, the J call TRBJ2-7, with D possibly TRBD2 on 6 matching bases. This CDR3 comprises 16 residues. The V end was cut by 5 bases, the J end by 3 bases, with 20 bases between. CDR1 SEHNR and CDR2 FQNEAQ come from the germline V gene (reference sequence).

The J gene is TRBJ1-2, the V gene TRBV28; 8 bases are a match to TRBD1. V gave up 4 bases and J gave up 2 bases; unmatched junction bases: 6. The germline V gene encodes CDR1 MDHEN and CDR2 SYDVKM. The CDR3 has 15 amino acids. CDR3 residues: CASSSQGGANYGYTF. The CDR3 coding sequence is TGTGCCAGCAGTTCACAGGGGGGGGCAAACTATGGCTACACCTTC.

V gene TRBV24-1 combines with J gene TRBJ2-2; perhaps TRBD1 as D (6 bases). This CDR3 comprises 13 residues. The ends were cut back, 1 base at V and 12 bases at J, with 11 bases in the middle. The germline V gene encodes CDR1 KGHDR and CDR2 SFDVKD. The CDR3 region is CATSDLMTGKLFF. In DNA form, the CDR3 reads TGTGCCACCAGTGATTTAATGACAGGAAAGCTGTTTTTT.

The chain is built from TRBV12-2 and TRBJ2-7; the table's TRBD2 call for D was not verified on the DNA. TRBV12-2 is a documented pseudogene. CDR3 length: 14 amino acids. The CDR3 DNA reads TGTGCAAGTCGCTTAGCGGGGAGCTCCTACGAGCAGTACTTC. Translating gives CASRLAGSSYEQYF.

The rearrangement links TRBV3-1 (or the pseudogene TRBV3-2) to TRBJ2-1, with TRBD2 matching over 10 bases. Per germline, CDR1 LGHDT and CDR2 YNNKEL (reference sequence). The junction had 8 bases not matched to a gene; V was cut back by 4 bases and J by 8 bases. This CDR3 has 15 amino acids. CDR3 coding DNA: TGTGCCAGCAGCCTTAGCGGGGGGCCAGGGGATGAGCAGTTCTTC. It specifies CASSLSGGPGDEQFF.

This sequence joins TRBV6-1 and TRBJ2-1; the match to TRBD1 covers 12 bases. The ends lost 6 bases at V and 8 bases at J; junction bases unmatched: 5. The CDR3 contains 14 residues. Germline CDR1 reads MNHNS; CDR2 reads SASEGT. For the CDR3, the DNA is TGTGCCAGCAGGGGGACAGGGGGCATGGATGAGCAGTTCTTC. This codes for CASRGTGGMDEQFF.

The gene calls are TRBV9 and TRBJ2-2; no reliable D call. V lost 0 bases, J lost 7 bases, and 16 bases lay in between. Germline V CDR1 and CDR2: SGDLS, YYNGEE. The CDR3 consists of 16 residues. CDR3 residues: CASSVVSPSGGGELFF. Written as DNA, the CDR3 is TGTGCCAGCAGCGTAGTATCGCCCTCGGGTGGCGGGGAGCTGTTTTTT.